This is a list of T cell receptor beta chains from one sample in a study of glioma-infiltrating T cells. TCRdb redid the calling of the multiplex PCR reads with MiXCR, one entry per CDR3 protein. The table lists about 190,000 distinct CDR3 sequences, approximately 30% of them singletons. Sample: glioma tissue, nonneoplastic brain tissue, or PBMCs (not recorded which). Source of these receptors: a human donor with low-grade glioma or glioblastoma, undergoing nonglioma brain surgery, or in good health (not recorded which). Each CDR3 is given with its conserved first and last residue. D genes are given only for firm matches. A row's size may be missing; if present it is once, few, many or a size class.

d_gene: .
len: 17
v_gene: TRBV4-1
j_gene: TRBJ2-3
abundance: .
CDR3aa: CASSQDLETTRTDTQYF
CDR3nt: TGCGCCAGCAGCCAAGATCTAGAGACTACCCGCACAGATACGCAGTATTTT

d_gene: TRBD1
len: 15
v_gene: TRBV2
j_gene: TRBJ2-2
abundance: few
CDR3aa: CASRPGQGHTGELFF
CDR3nt: TGTGCCAGCAGGCCGGGACAGGGCCACACCGGGGAGCTGTTTTTT

d_gene: TRBD2
len: 16
v_gene: TRBV7-2
j_gene: TRBJ2-7
abundance: .
CDR3aa: CASSSWTSSGSYEQYF
CDR3nt: TGTGCCAGCAGCTCTTGGACTAGCAGTGGTTCCTACGAGCAGTACTTC

d_gene: .
len: 12
v_gene: TRBV30
j_gene: TRBJ2-4
abundance: .
CDR3aa: CAWSPEKNIQYF
CDR3nt: TGTGCCTGGAGCCCAGAAAAAAACATTCAGTACTTC

d_gene: TRBD2
len: 16
v_gene: TRBV6-5
j_gene: TRBJ2-7
abundance: once
CDR3aa: CASSYSITGGHYEQYF
CDR3nt: TGTGCCAGCAGTTACTCGATTACGGGAGGCCACTACGAGCAGTACTTC

d_gene: .
len: 12
v_gene: TRBV19
j_gene: TRBJ1-1
abundance: few
CDR3aa: CASRDGDTEAFF
CDR3nt: TGTGCCAGTAGGGACGGTGACACTGAAGCTTTCTTT

d_gene: .
len: 12
v_gene: TRBV28
j_gene: TRBJ2-7
abundance: many
CDR3aa: CASSFPLRVQYF
CDR3nt: TGTGCCAGCAGTTTCCCCCTCAGGGTTCAGTACTTC

d_gene: TRBD2
len: 17
v_gene: TRBV7-8
j_gene: TRBJ2-7
abundance: .
CDR3aa: CASSLLATSGRAYEQYF
CDR3nt: TGTGCCAGCAGCTTACTAGCCACTAGCGGGAGGGCATACGAGCAGTACTTC

d_gene: .
len: 12
v_gene: TRBV14
j_gene: TRBJ2-7
abundance: .
CDR3aa: CASSRDPYEQYF
CDR3nt: TGTGCCAGCAGCCGTGACCCCTACGAGCAGTACTTC

d_gene: TRBD2
len: 16
v_gene: TRBV7-2
j_gene: TRBJ2-7
abundance: few
CDR3aa: CASSLVGGDGTTEQYF
CDR3nt: TGTGCCAGCAGCCTAGTAGGAGGGGATGGGACTACCGAGCAGTACTTC

d_gene: TRBD2
len: 16
v_gene: TRBV15
j_gene: TRBJ2-7
abundance: .
CDR3aa: CATSGTTQGGTYEQYF
CDR3nt: TGTGCCACCAGCGGAACAACCCAGGGAGGGACCTACGAGCAGTACTTC

d_gene: .
len: 10
v_gene: TRBV19
j_gene: TRBJ1-2
abundance: .
CDR3aa: CASRLSGYTF
CDR3nt: TGTGCCAGTAGACTTAGCGGCTACACCTTC

d_gene: TRBD1
len: 14
v_gene: TRBV6-1
j_gene: TRBJ2-5
abundance: many
CDR3aa: CASGDRGLQETQYF
CDR3nt: TGTGCCAGCGGGGACAGGGGACTACAAGAGACCCAGTACTTC

d_gene: TRBD2
len: 15
v_gene: TRBV7-9
j_gene: TRBJ2-2
abundance: .
CDR3aa: CASSRGTSGTGELFF
CDR3nt: TGTGCCAGCAGCCGCGGGACTAGCGGGACCGGGGAGCTGTTTTTT

d_gene: TRBD2
len: 13
v_gene: TRBV20-1
j_gene: TRBJ2-7
abundance: many
CDR3aa: CSANSGASYEQYF
CDR3nt: TGCAGTGCGAATAGCGGGGCGTCCTACGAGCAGTACTTC

d_gene: .
len: 15
v_gene: TRBV9
j_gene: TRBJ2-7
abundance: .
CDR3aa: CASSVDSAYSYEKYF
CDR3nt: TGTGCCAGCAGCGTGGACAGCGCCTACTCCTACGAGAAGTACTTC

d_gene: TRBD1
len: 13
v_gene: TRBV20-1
j_gene: TRBJ2-5
abundance: many
CDR3aa: CSADRVTGETQYF
CDR3nt: TGCAGTGCTGACAGGGTAACGGGAGAGACCCAGTACTTC

d_gene: .
len: 15
v_gene: TRBV7-8
j_gene: TRBJ2-1
abundance: many
CDR3aa: CASSAGTREDNEQFF
CDR3nt: TGTGCCAGCAGCGCCGGGACAAGGGAAGACAATGAGCAGTTCTTC

d_gene: .
len: 15
v_gene: TRBV7-9
j_gene: TRBJ1-2
abundance: .
CDR3aa: CASSLSGGSGYGYTF
CDR3nt: TGTGCCAGCAGCCTGAGTGGGGGCTCGGGCTATGGCTACACCTTC

d_gene: .
len: 14
v_gene: TRBV27
j_gene: TRBJ2-1
abundance: many
CDR3aa: CASHGGWDHNEQFF
CDR3nt: TGTGCCAGCCATGGGGGATGGGACCACAATGAGCAGTTCTTC

d_gene: .
len: 13
v_gene: TRBV18
j_gene: TRBJ2-7
abundance: few
CDR3aa: CASSGASSYEQYF
CDR3nt: TGTGCCAGCTCAGGGGCTTCCTCCTACGAGCAGTACTTC

d_gene: TRBD2
len: 16
v_gene: TRBV5-1
j_gene: TRBJ2-1
abundance: .
CDR3aa: CASSPRLAGRGNEQFF
CDR3nt: TGCGCCAGCAGCCCCAGACTAGCGGGAAGGGGGAATGAGCAGTTCTTC

d_gene: .
len: 14
v_gene: TRBV3-1
j_gene: TRBJ1-5
abundance: many
CDR3aa: CASSLDAGNQPQHF
CDR3nt: TGTGCCAGCAGCCTCGATGCAGGCAATCAGCCCCAGCATTTT

d_gene: .
len: 13
v_gene: TRBV12-3/TRBV12-4
j_gene: TRBJ1-5
abundance: many
CDR3aa: CASSFGQNQPQHF
CDR3nt: TGTGCCAGCAGTTTCGGGCAAAATCAGCCCCAGCATTTT

d_gene: TRBD2
len: 15
v_gene: TRBV5-1
j_gene: TRBJ2-3
abundance: few
CDR3aa: CASSLVAGGADTQYF
CDR3nt: TGCGCCAGCAGCTTGGTAGCGGGAGGGGCAGATACGCAGTATTTT

d_gene: .
len: 12
v_gene: TRBV30
j_gene: TRBJ1-6
abundance: .
CDR3aa: CAWDGNNSPLHF
CDR3nt: TGTGCCTGGGACGGTAATAATTCACCCCTCCACTTT

d_gene: TRBD1
len: 15
v_gene: TRBV5-5
j_gene: TRBJ2-5
abundance: few
CDR3aa: CASSLGGQGFETQYF
CDR3nt: TGTGCCAGCAGCTTGGGGGGACAGGGTTTCGAGACCCAGTACTTC

d_gene: .
len: 15
v_gene: TRBV4-3
j_gene: TRBJ1-1
abundance: many
CDR3aa: CASSQDRWLSTEAFF
CDR3nt: TGCGCCAGCAGCCAAGATCGATGGCTTTCCACTGAAGCTTTCTTT

d_gene: TRBD1
len: 17
v_gene: TRBV28
j_gene: TRBJ1-5
abundance: many
CDR3aa: CASSLTQGAGGNQPQHF
CDR3nt: TGTGCCAGCAGCCTCACACAGGGGGCGGGAGGCAATCAGCCCCAGCATTTT

d_gene: .
len: 14
v_gene: TRBV6-2/TRBV6-3
j_gene: TRBJ1-1
abundance: many
CDR3aa: CASSGGGLNTEAFF
CDR3nt: TGTGCCAGCAGTGGGGGTGGGCTGAACACTGAAGCTTTCTTT

d_gene: TRBD1
len: 19
v_gene: TRBV5-1
j_gene: TRBJ2-6
abundance: .
CDR3aa: CASSREGQALPSGANVLTF
CDR3nt: TGCGCCAGCAGCCGTGAGGGACAGGCTCTTCCCTCTGGGGCCAACGTCCTGACTTTC

d_gene: .
len: 11
v_gene: TRBV20-1
j_gene: TRBJ2-7
abundance: many
CDR3aa: CSAGRGSEQYF
CDR3nt: TGCAGTGCGGGCCGGGGGTCCGAGCAGTACTTC

d_gene: .
len: 14
v_gene: TRBV29-1
j_gene: TRBJ2-1
abundance: few
CDR3aa: CSVEADESWGEQFF
CDR3nt: TGCAGCGTTGAAGCGGATGAGTCCTGGGGTGAGCAGTTCTTC

d_gene: TRBD1
len: 16
v_gene: TRBV20-1
j_gene: TRBJ1-2
abundance: many
CDR3aa: CSASNPGQGKRGGYTF
CDR3nt: TGCAGTGCTTCTAACCCGGGACAGGGAAAAAGGGGCGGCTACACCTTC

d_gene: .
len: 13
v_gene: TRBV5-8
j_gene: TRBJ1-2
abundance: .
CDR3aa: CASSFTGVYGYTF
CDR3nt: TGTGCCAGCAGCTTTACGGGGGTTTATGGCTACACCTTC

d_gene: TRBD2
len: 16
v_gene: TRBV3-1
j_gene: TRBJ2-1
abundance: .
CDR3aa: CASSPGLEGGHNEQFF
CDR3nt: TGTGCCAGCAGCCCCGGACTAGAGGGCGGACACAATGAGCAGTTCTTC

d_gene: TRBD2
len: 15
v_gene: TRBV6-1
j_gene: TRBJ2-2
abundance: many
CDR3aa: CASRLAGGYTGELFF
CDR3nt: TGTGCCAGCAGACTAGCGGGAGGTTACACCGGGGAGCTGTTTTTT

d_gene: .
len: 14
v_gene: TRBV7-2
j_gene: TRBJ2-3
abundance: many
CDR3aa: CASSLPTSRDTQYF
CDR3nt: TGTGCCAGCAGCTTACCGACCTCCCGAGATACGCAGTATTTT

d_gene: .
len: 16
v_gene: TRBV19
j_gene: TRBJ2-1
abundance: .
CDR3aa: CASTTTRQGSYNEQFF
CDR3nt: TGTGCCAGTACCACTACTCGGCAAGGCTCCTACAATGAGCAGTTCTTC

d_gene: TRBD1
len: 14
v_gene: TRBV20-1
j_gene: TRBJ1-1
abundance: .
CDR3aa: CSTRPSTGLTEAFF
CDR3nt: TGTAGTACTAGGCCGTCGACAGGGCTCACTGAAGCTTTCTTT

d_gene: TRBD1
len: 18
v_gene: TRBV3-1
j_gene: TRBJ2-7
abundance: few
CDR3aa: CASSQDLVGQGSSYEQYF
CDR3nt: TGTGCCAGCAGCCAAGATCTTGTGGGACAGGGGAGCTCCTACGAGCAGTACTTC

d_gene: TRBD1
len: 16
v_gene: TRBV7-9
j_gene: TRBJ1-2
abundance: .
CDR3aa: CASSQRRQGVNYGYTF
CDR3nt: TGTGCCAGCAGCCAAAGGAGACAGGGGGTTAACTATGGCTACACCTTC

d_gene: TRBD2
len: 12
v_gene: TRBV29-1
j_gene: TRBJ2-7
abundance: few
CDR3aa: CSAGLAFFEQYF
CDR3nt: TGCAGCGCCGGACTAGCGTTCTTTGAGCAGTACTTC

d_gene: .
len: 14
v_gene: TRBV3-1
j_gene: TRBJ2-1
abundance: many
CDR3aa: CASSQDSGVDEQFF
CDR3nt: TGTGCCAGCAGCCAGGATTCAGGGGTGGATGAGCAGTTCTTC

d_gene: .
len: 16
v_gene: TRBV3-1
j_gene: TRBJ2-5
abundance: many
CDR3aa: CASSPTSAGYQETQYF
CDR3nt: TGTGCCAGCAGCCCCACCTCGGCGGGGTACCAAGAGACCCAGTACTTC

d_gene: .
len: 17
v_gene: TRBV6-2/TRBV6-3
j_gene: TRBJ2-7
abundance: many
CDR3aa: CASSSYSLSASSYEQYF
CDR3nt: TGTGCCAGCAGCTCCTATAGCCTTTCAGCCTCATCCTACGAGCAGTACTTC